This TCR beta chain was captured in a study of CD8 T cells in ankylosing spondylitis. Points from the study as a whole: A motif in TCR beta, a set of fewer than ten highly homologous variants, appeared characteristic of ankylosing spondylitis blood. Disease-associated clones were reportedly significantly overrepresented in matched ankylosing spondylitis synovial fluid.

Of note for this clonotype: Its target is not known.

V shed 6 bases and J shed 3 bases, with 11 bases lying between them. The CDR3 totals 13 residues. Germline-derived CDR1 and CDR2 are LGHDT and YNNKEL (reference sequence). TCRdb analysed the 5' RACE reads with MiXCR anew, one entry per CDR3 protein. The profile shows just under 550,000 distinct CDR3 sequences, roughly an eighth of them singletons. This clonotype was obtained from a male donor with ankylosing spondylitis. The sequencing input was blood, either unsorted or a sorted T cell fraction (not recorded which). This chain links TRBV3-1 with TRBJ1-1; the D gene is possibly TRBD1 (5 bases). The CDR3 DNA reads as TGTGCCAGCAGGCGCCGGGACGACACTGAAGCTTTCTTT. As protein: CASRRRDDTEAFF. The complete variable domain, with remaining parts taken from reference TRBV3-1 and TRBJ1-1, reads DTAVSQTPKYLVTQMGNDKSIKCEQNLGHDTMYWYKQDSKKFLKIMFSYNNKELIINETVPNRFSPKSPDKAHLNLHINSLELGDSAVYFCASRRRDDTEAFFGQGTRLTVV.